The 15 T cell receptor beta chains reported below all come from one sample, sequenced in a study of T-cell reconstitution after alpha-beta-depleted transplantation in children. A TCRbeta library incorporating unique molecular identifiers was prepared. In TCRdb, the PCR reads were re-called with MiXCR into one record per CDR3 protein. The repertoire holds 400,000 to 450,000 distinct CDR3 sequences, with approximately 42% as singletons. The sequences come from PBMCs, collected before TCRalphabeta/CD19-depleted stem cell transplant. The receptors stem from a girl aged 2 to 10 with aplastic anemia, due to receive a stem cell transplant.

The chain carries TRBV20-1 and TRBJ1-4; D unresolved. Looked up from germline, CDR1 is DFQATT and CDR2 is SNEGSKA (reference sequence). The CDR3 spans 11 residues. Trimming shortened V by 6 bases and J by 7 bases, and 9 bases separated the two germline ends. The chain's CDR3 is CSAHYTEKLFF. CDR3 sequence (DNA): TGCAGTGCCCATTACACTGAAAAACTGTTTTTT.

The chain couples TRBV20-1 to TRBJ1-1, with a tentative D call TRBD1 (6 bases). The CDR3 covers 17 residues. The V gene's germline CDR1 is DFQATT and CDR2 SNEGSKA (reference sequence). V shed 6 bases and J shed 1 base, with 24 bases lying between them. Written as DNA, the CDR3 is TGCAGTGCGGCAGTTGCCGGGGGCAGGGATCGGAACACTGAAGCTTTCTTT. It yields the protein CSAAVAGGRDRNTEAFF.

This chain connects TRBV7-3 to TRBJ2-1, with D perhaps given as TRBD1 or TRBD2 (5 bases each). CDR1 and CDR2 from the germline V gene are SGHTA and FQGTGA. The CDR3 runs 16 residues. V lost 0 bases and J 8 bases, leaving 17 bases between the germline ends. The CDR3 DNA reads TGTGCCAGCAGCTTAACACGGGACCTAGGTAAGGATGAGCAGTTCTTC. This translates into CASSLTRDLGKDEQFF.

This clonotype showed up just a few times. The chain has TRBV6-1 and TRBJ1-1; possible D gene TRBD1, 5 bases. V lost 3 bases and J lost 1, with 12 bases in between. In germline, CDR1 is MNHNS, CDR2 SASEGT. The CDR3 totals 15 residues. The CDR3 reads CASSDPRVANTEAFF. In nucleotides, the CDR3 is TGTGCCAGCAGTGACCCCAGGGTAGCGAACACTGAAGCTTTCTTT.

This clonotype occurred many times. V is TRBV5-1 and J is TRBJ2-3, with 7 nucleotides matching TRBD2. Unmatched junction bases numbered 8, after V lost 1 base and J lost 3 bases. Germline V gives CDR1 SGHRS, CDR2 YFSETQ. CDR3 length: 16 amino acids. CDR3 nucleotides: TGCGCCAGCAGCTTGAGGGCTAGCGGAATAACAGATACGCAGTATTTT. As protein: CASSLRASGITDTQYF.

The CDR3 is CASSLLGLSGHYEQYF. The CDR3 bases are TGTGCCAGCAGCTTACTAGGTTTGTCTGGCCACTACGAGCAGTACTTC. The genes are TRBV5-5 and TRBJ2-7; D is possibly TRBD2 (5 bases). Trimming shortened V by 2 bases and J by 3 bases, and 18 bases separated the two germline ends. The CDR3 has 16 residues. Per germline, CDR1 SGHKS and CDR2 YYEKEE (reference sequence).

The J gene is TRBJ2-5, the V gene TRBV6-1, with D perhaps matching TRBD2 (5 bases). V was cut by 0 bases and J by 5 bases, with 16 bases left in between. Germline V gene sequence: CDR1 MNHNS, CDR2 SASEGT. This CDR3 is built from 16 residues. The CDR3 sequence is CASSEARGVVGETQYF. The CDR3 bases are TGTGCCAGCAGTGAAGCTCGGGGTGTGGTTGGGGAGACCCAGTACTTC.

This sequence joins TRBV5-6 and TRBJ2-5; possibly TRBD2 for D (5 bases). The V and J ends lost 2 bases and 5 bases respectively, with 19 bases between them. The germline V gene encodes CDR1 SGHDT and CDR2 YYEEEE. This CDR3 is built from 16 residues. CDR3 amino acids: CASSLQPRRVTETQYF. CDR3 sequence (DNA): TGTGCCAGCAGCTTACAACCGCGGCGGGTGACGGAGACCCAGTACTTC.

This chain connects TRBV6-1 to TRBJ1-5, with a weak D call TRBD1 (5 bases). V gave up 6 bases and J gave up 2 bases, with 20 bases separating them. Germline V lookup: CDR1 MNHNS, CDR2 SASEGT. The CDR3 has 17 amino acids. The CDR3 here is CASSRIIGGMGNQPQHF. The CDR3 nucleotides are TGTGCCAGCAGCCGCATCATCGGGGGTATGGGCAATCAGCCCCAGCATTTT.

The rearrangement joins TRBV15 to TRBJ2-1; perhaps TRBD2 as D (7 bases). The length of the CDR3 is 16 residues. Between the trimmed V and J ends, which lost 1 base and 4 bases, there was a span of 14 bases. Germline CDR1 reads LNHNV; CDR2 reads YYDKDF (reference sequence). CDR3 sequence reads: CATSRAPGGGYNEQFF. In nucleotides, the CDR3 is TGTGCCACCAGCAGAGCCCCGGGGGGCGGTTACAATGAGCAGTTCTTC.

The chain employs TRBV24-1 and TRBJ2-3, with 7 bases aligning to TRBD2. Germline lookup yields CDR1 KGHDR and CDR2 SFDVKD. V was pared by 4 bases and J by 3 bases, with 6 bases of the junction left unmatched. This CDR3 has 15 residues. CDR3 loop: CATSDTRRGTDTQYF. CDR3 nucleotide sequence: TGTGCCACCAGTGACACCCGGCGGGGGACAGATACGCAGTATTTT.

V usage is TRBV7-9 and J usage is TRBJ2-6; 7 bases fit TRBD1. After removal of 3 bases from V and 4 bases from J, the junction contained 9 bases not matched to a gene. CDR3 length: 17 residues. Germline CDR1 is SEHNR and CDR2 is FQNEAQ (reference sequence). This CDR3 is CASSFPPDREGANVLTF. The CDR3 DNA follows: TGTGCCAGCAGCTTCCCCCCAGACAGGGAAGGGGCCAACGTCCTGACTTTC.

A few counts support this clonotype. The chain uses TRBV4-3 and TRBJ2-1; D possibly corresponds to TRBD2 (5 bases). The germline CDR1 and CDR2 sequences are LGHNA and YSLEER. The CDR3 covers 16 residues. The V end was cut by 3 bases, the J end by 2 bases, with 14 bases between. CDR3 sequence reads: CASSQGSVGPYNEQFF. The CDR3 region has the DNA TGCGCCAGCAGCCAGGGGAGCGTCGGACCCTACAATGAGCAGTTCTTC.

The chain uses TRBV7-9 and TRBJ1-1; D gene ambiguous. Between the trimmed V and J ends, which lost 1 base and 8 bases, there was a span of 11 bases. This CDR3 is 13 amino acids long. Germline V gene data show CDR1 as SEHNR and CDR2 as FQNEAQ (reference sequence). CDR3 region: CASSLVSGPEAFF. Here the CDR3 DNA reads TGTGCCAGCAGCTTAGTTTCGGGCCCAGAAGCTTTCTTT.

In the case of this clonotype: A read error may explain this, as a much larger clone is one base away. This CDR3 reads CTSSLPGAGPEAFF. The CDR3 bases are TGTACCAGCAGCTTACCAGGGGCTGGGCCTGAAGCTTTCTTT. The chain recombines TRBV7-8 with TRBJ1-1; possibly TRBD1 for D (6 bases). Germline V gives CDR1 SGHVS, CDR2 FQNEAQ. The CDR3 runs 14 residues.